Reported below is one T cell receptor (beta chain). The data derive from a study of blood T cell repertoires in COVID-19. Study background: Symptom resolution, clearance, or two negative PCRs marked the recovered donors of Cohort 3. Samples of COVID-19 (acute and convalescent) were obtained from the United States, Italy and Spain. T cells, B-cell-depleted T cells, or PBMCs supplied cDNA or gDNA.

Participants came from some 26 US areas, aged about 18 to 95 years. Data came from immunoSEQ multiplex PCR; TCRdb stores just in-frame clones and leaves some out. The sample records roughly 210,000 clones, more than 75% being singletons. With 5 bases clipped from V and 2 bases from J, the junction kept 15 bases outside the gene matches. The length of the CDR3 is 17 residues. CDR1 and CDR2 (germline): MNHNY, SVGAGI (reference sequence). Sequences were obtained from PBMCs or T cells enriched from blood (not recorded which). This TCR was sampled from a young man in a cohort exposed to, infected with or recovered from COVID-19 (not recorded which). The chain links TRBV6-6 to TRBJ2-7, with 7 bases that match TRBD2. The CDR3 sequence: CASSRRPWEGKAYEQYF. CDR3 nucleotide sequence: TGTGCCAGCAGTCGAAGGCCTTGGGAGGGGAAGGCCTACGAGCAGTACTTC.